These T cell receptor beta chains were read from a single sample in a study of blood T cell repertoires in COVID-19. This table comes from immunoSEQ multiplex PCR, and its TCRdb copy is limited to in-frame clones, with some not included. The profile covers around 170,000 clones, with about 87% appearing a single time and about 3.9% taken by the ten largest. The specimen sequenced was peripheral blood. Every receptor here comes from a woman aged 25-40 years with acute or convalescent COVID-19. Each CDR3 is given with its conserved first and last residue. The D gene is left open where the match is weak. The size entry is marked missing in some rows and otherwise reads once, few, many or a size class.

TRBJ1-5 . TRBD1 TRBV2 TGTGCCACCTCCGGACAGGGGCAGGGACAGCCCCAGCATTTT CATSGQGQGQPQHF
TRBJ2-7 . . TRBV3-1/TRBV3-2 TGTGCCAGCAGCCACGCAGGGATCACCTACGAGCAGTACTTC CASSHAGITYEQYF
TRBJ2-5 . . TRBV5-1 TGCGCCAGCAGCTTGGGGGTGGGAGATGGCGAGACCCAGTACTTC CASSLGVGDGETQYF
TRBJ2-1 . TRBD2 TRBV14 TGTGCCAGCAGCCAGGAGCGGGGTCCCTACAATGAGCAGTTCTTC CASSQERGPYNEQFF
TRBJ1-1 . TRBD1 TRBV9 TGTGCCAGCAGCCCCCACGAAGGGGGCGAGACTGAAGCTTTCTTT CASSPHEGGETEAFF
TRBJ1-1 . TRBD1 TRBV28 TGTGCCAGCAGGACAGGGTACGGTGAAGCTTTCTTT CASRTGYGEAFF
TRBJ2-7 . TRBD1 TRBV19 TGTGCCAGCGCTAAAGGGACAGGGTCTCTGGGGTTTTACGAGCAGTACTTC CASAKGTGSLGFYEQYF
TRBJ1-2 once . TRBV5-4 TGTGCCAGCAGCTTGGACTCTAAGGGCTACACCTTC CASSLDSKGYTF
TRBJ2-5 . . TRBV30 TGTGCCTGGAGTGTACTGTTGGTGGAGGAGACCCAGTACTTC CAWSVLLVEETQYF
TRBJ2-1 . TRBD2 TRBV6-5 TGTGCCAGCAGCAAACGTGGACTAGCTGCCCATGAGCAGTTCTTC CASSKRGLAAHEQFF
TRBJ1-5 . . TRBV21-1 TGTGCCAGCCCTTATCAGCCCCAGCATTTT CASPYQPQHF
TRBJ2-5 . TRBD2 TRBV5-1 TGCGCCAGCAGCTTGGGGGGGACTAGCGAAGAGACCCAGTACTTC CASSLGGTSEETQYF
TRBJ2-7 once . TRBV3-1/TRBV3-2 TGTGCCACCCGCCCTACAGGCTCCTACGAGCAGTACTTC CATRPTGSYEQYF
TRBJ2-3 . TRBD2 TRBV28 TGTGCCAGCAGTCCCGGACTAGCCCCGCCGGCGCAGTATTTT CASSPGLAPPAQYF
TRBJ1-1 few . TRBV7-2 TGTGCCAGCAGCAACCCCTCCATCCTAGAAGCTTTCTTT CASSNPSILEAFF
TRBJ2-1 few . TRBV27 TGTGCCAGTAGCATGATACCCTTCAATGAGCAGTTCTTC CASSMIPFNEQFF
TRBJ2-7 . . TRBV30 TGTGCCTGGAGTGTACCGGGGGATTCCGACGAGCAGTACTTC CAWSVPGDSDEQYF
TRBJ2-7 . . TRBV7-2 TGTGCCAGCAGCTTACGGGGGGAGGGGGCCTACGAGCAGTACTTC CASSLRGEGAYEQYF
TRBJ1-6 . TRBD1 TRBV3-1/TRBV3-2 TGTGCCAGCAGCCAAGATTCGTGGACAGGGTCGACACCCCTCCACTTT CASSQDSWTGSTPLHF
TRBJ2-1 . TRBD2 TRBV28 TGTGCCAGCAGGACTAGCGGGAGGGGTGAGCAGTTCTTC CASRTSGRGEQFF
TRBJ1-1 . . TRBV10-3 TGTGCCATCAGTGAGGTTAACAGGGAAGCTTTCTTT CAISEVNREAFF
TRBJ2-7 . . TRBV7-9 TGTGCCAGCAGCTACTATCTAGGCGAGCAGTACTTC CASSYYLGEQYF
TRBJ2-5 once . TRBV6-5 TGTGCCAGCAGTCAAAGCGCCAAAGAGACCCAGTACTTC CASSQSAKETQYF
TRBJ2-7 . . TRBV15 TGTGCCACCAGCCCCCAAGCGACGGGGACCTACGAGCAGTACTTC CATSPQATGTYEQYF
TRBJ1-6 . TRBD1 TRBV2 TGTGCCACCCAACAGGGGGTGAATTCACCCCTCCACTTT CATQQGVNSPLHF
TRBJ2-7 once . TRBV11-1 TGTGCCAGCAGCTTAGGGGGGCAGAGCTACGAGCAGTACTTC CASSLGGQSYEQYF
TRBJ2-3 . . TRBV29-1 TGCAGCGTTCTCTATTTCCTCGCAGATACGCAGTATTTT CSVLYFLADTQYF
TRBJ2-1 . . TRBV18 TGTGCCAGCTCACCACCGGGGGCGAGGGTATACAATGAGCAGTTCTTC CASSPPGARVYNEQFF
TRBJ1-5 . . TRBV5-1 TGCGCCAGCAGAGCACAGGACGATCAGCCCCAGCATTTT CASRAQDDQPQHF
TRBJ1-4 . TRBD1 TRBV6-5 TGTGCCAGCCGGGACAGGGGGACTGAAAAACTGTTTTTT CASRDRGTEKLFF
TRBJ2-5 . TRBD2 TRBV6-5 TGTGCCAGCGGCGCGGGAGGGCCAGAGACCCAGTACTTC CASGAGGPETQYF
TRBJ1-5 . . TRBV30 TGTGCCTGGAGCCCTGGGGCCCGGTTGCCCCAGCATTTT CAWSPGARLPQHF
TRBJ1-1 . TRBD1 TRBV6-5 TGTGCCAGCAGTTACGGGACAGGCACTGAAGCTTTCTTT CASSYGTGTEAFF
TRBJ2-3 . TRBD2 TRBV5-1 TGCGCCAGCAGCTTGGTTCCGGCGGGAGGGCCTTTTGGGGGCACAGATACGCAGTATTTT CASSLVPAGGPFGGTDTQYF
TRBJ1-1 . . TRBV7-9 TGTGCCAGCAGTCTAACTCAGGGTTCCACTGAAGCTTTCTTT CASSLTQGSTEAFF
TRBJ2-7 . TRBD2 TRBV5-1 TGCGCCAGCAGCTTGGGCGGGACTACCTACGAGCAGTACTTC CASSLGGTTYEQYF
TRBJ2-1 . . TRBV25-1 TGTGCCAGCAGTCGTACCGGGAGCTCCTACAATGAGCAGTTCTTC CASSRTGSSYNEQFF
TRBJ2-1 few . TRBV30 TGTGCCTGGAGGCGGGGATCCTACAATGAGCAGTTCTTC CAWRRGSYNEQFF
TRBJ2-7 . . TRBV28 TGTGCCAGCAGTTCCTCGACACCCTACGAGCAGTACTTC CASSSSTPYEQYF
TRBJ1-6 . . TRBV5-1 TGCGCCAGCAGCTTGCGCGGGAATTCACCCCTCCACTTT CASSLRGNSPLHF
TRBJ2-7 . . TRBV9 TGTGCCAGCAGCGCCAACCCGGGACACACCTACGAGCAGTACTTC CASSANPGHTYEQYF
TRBJ2-2 . TRBD1 TRBV30 TGTGCCTGGAGAGGGGACAGTAGAGTTGACGCCGGGGAGCTGTTTTTT CAWRGDSRVDAGELFF
TRBJ1-3 . TRBD1 TRBV2 TGTGCCAGCACTATCGACAGGGAGTCTGGAAACACCATATATTTT CASTIDRESGNTIYF
TRBJ2-3 . . TRBV11-2 TGTGCCAGCAGCCCCGGAGGGTCGGATACGCAGTATTTT CASSPGGSDTQYF
TRBJ2-1 . . TRBV4-1 TGCGCCAGCAGCCACGCCGGGACATACAATGAGCAGTTCTTC CASSHAGTYNEQFF
TRBJ2-7 . . TRBV18 TGTGCCAGCTCACCGAGGGCGGGACCCGAGCAGTACTTC CASSPRAGPEQYF
TRBJ2-3 . TRBD1 TRBV24-1 TGTGCCACCAGTGATTCAAGGACAGGGGGGAGAGATACGCAGTATTTT CATSDSRTGGRDTQYF
TRBJ2-1 . . TRBV19 TGTGCCAGTAGTATCTTGAAGGGGGGGTACAATGAGCAGTTCTTC CASSILKGGYNEQFF
TRBJ1-5 . . TRBV5-1 TGCGCCAGCAGTCCATCCTCGGCCCAGCATTTT CASSPSSAQHF